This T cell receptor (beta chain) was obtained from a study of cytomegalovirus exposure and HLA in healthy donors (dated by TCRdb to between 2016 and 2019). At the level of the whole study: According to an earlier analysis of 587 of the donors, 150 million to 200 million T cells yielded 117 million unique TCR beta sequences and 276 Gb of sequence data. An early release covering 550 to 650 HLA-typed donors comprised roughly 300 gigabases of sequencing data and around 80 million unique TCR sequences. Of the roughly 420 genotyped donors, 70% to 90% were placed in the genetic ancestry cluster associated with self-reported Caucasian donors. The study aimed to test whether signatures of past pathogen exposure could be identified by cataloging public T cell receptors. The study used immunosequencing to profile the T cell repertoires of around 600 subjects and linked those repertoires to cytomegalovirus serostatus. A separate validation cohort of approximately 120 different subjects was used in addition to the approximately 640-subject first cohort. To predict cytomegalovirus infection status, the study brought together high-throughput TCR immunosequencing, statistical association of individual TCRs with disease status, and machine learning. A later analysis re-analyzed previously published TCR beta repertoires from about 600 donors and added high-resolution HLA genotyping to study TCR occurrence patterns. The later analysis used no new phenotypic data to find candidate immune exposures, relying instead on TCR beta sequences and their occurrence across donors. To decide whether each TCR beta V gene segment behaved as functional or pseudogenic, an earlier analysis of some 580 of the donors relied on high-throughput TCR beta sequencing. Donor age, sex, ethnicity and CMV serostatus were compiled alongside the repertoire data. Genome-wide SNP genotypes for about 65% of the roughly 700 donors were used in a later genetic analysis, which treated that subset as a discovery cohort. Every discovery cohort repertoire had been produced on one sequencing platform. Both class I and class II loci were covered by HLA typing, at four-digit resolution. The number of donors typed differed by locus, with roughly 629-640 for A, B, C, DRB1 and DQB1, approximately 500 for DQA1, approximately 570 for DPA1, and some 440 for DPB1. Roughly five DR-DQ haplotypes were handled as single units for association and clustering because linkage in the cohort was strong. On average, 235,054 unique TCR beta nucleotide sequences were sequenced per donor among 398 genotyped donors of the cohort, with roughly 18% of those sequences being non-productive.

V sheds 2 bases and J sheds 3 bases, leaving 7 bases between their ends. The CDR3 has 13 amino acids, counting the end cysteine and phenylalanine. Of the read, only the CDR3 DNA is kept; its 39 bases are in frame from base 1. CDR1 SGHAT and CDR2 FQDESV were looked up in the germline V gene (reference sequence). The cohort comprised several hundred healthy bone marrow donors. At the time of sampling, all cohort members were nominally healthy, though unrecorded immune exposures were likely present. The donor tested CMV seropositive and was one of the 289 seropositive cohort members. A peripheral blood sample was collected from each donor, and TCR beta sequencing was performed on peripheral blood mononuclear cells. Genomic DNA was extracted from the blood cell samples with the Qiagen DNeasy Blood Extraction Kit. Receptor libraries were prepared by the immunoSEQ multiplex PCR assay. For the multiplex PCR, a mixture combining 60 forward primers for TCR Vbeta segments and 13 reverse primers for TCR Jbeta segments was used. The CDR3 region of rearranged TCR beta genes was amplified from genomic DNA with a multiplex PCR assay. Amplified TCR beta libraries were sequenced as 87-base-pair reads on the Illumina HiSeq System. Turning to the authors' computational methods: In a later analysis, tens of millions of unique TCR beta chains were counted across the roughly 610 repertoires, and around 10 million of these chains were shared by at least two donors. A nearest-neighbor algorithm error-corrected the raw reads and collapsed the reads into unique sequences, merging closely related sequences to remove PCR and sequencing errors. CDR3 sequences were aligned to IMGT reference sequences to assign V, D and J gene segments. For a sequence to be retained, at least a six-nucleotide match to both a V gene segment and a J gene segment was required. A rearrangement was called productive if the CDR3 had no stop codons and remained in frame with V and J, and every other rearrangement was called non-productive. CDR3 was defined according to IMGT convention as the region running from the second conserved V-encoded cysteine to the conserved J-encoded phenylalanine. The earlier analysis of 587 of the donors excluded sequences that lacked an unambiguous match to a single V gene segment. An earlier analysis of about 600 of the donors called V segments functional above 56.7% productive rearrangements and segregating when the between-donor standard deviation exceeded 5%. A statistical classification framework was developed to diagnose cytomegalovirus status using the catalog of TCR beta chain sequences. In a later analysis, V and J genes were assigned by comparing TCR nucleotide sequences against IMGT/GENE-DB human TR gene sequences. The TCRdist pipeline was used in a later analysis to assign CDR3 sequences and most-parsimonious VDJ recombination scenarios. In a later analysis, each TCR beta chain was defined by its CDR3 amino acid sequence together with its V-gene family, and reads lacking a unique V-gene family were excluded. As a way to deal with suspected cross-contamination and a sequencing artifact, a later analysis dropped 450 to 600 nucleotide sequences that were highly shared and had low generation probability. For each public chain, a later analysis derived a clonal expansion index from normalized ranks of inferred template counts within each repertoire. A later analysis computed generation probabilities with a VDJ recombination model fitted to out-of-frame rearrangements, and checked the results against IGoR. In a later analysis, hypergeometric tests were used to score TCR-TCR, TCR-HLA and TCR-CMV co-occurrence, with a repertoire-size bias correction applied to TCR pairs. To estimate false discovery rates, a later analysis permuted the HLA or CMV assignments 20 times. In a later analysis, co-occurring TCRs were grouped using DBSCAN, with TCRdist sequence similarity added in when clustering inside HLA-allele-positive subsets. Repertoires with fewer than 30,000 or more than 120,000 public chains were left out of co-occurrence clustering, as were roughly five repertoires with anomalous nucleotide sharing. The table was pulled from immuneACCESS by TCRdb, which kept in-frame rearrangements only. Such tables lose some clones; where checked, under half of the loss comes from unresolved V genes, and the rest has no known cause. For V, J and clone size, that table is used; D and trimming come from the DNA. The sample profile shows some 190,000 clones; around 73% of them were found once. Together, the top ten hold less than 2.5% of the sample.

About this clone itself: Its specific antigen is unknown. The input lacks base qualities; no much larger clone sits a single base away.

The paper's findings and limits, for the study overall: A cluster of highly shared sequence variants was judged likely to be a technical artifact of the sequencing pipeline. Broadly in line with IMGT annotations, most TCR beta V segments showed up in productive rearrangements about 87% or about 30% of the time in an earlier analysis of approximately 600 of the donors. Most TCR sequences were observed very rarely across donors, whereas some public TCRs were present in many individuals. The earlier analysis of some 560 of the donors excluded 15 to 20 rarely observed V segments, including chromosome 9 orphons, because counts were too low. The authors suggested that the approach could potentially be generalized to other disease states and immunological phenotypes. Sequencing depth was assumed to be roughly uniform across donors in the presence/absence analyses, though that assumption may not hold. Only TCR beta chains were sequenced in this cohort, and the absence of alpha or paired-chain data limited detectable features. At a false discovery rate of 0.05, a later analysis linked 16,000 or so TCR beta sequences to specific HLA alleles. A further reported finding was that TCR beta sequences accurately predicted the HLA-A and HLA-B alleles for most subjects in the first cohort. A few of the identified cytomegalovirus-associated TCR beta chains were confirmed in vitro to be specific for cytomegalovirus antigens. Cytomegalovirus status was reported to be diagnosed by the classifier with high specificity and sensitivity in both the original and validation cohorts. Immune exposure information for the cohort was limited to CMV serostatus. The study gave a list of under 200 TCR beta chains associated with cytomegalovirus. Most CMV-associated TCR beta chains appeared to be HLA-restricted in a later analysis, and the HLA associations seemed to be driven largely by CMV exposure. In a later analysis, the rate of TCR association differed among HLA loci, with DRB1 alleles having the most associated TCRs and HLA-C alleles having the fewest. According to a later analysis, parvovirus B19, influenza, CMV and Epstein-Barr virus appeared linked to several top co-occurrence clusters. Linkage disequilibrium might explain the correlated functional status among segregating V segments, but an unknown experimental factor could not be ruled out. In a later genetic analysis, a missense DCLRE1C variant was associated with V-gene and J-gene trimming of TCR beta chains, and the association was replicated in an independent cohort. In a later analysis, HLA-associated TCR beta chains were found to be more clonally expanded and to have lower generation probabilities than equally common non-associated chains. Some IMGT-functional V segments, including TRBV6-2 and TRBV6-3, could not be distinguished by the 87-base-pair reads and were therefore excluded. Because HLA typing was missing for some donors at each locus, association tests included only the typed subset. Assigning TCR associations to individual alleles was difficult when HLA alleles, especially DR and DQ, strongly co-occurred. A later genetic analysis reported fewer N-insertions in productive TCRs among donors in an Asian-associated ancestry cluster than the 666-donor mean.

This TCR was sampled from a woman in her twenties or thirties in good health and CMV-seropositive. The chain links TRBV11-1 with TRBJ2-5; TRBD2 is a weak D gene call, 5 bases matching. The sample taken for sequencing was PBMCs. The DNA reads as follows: TGTGCCAGCAGCTTATCCGGGAAAGAGACCCAGTACTTC. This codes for CASSLSGKETQYF.